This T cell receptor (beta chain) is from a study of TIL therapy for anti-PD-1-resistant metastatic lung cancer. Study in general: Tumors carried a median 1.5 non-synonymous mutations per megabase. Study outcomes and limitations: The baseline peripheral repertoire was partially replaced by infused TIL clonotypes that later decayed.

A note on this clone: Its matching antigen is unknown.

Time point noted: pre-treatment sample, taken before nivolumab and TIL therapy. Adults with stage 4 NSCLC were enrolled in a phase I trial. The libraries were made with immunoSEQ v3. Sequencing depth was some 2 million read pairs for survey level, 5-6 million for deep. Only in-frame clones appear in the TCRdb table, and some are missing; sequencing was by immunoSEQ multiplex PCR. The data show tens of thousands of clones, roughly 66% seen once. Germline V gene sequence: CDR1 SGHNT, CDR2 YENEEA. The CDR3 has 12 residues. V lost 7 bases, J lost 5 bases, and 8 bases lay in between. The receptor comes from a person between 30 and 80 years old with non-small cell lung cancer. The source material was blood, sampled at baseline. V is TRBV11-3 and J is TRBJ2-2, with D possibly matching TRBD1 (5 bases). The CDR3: CASNRQTGELFF. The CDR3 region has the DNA TGTGCCAGCAATAGACAGACCGGGGAGCTGTTTTTT.